This is a list of T cell receptor beta chains from one sample in a study of early T cells in non-severe SARS-CoV-2 infection. TCRdb recomputed calls from the 5' RACE reads with MiXCR, one row per CDR3 protein. The table includes under 50,000 distinct CDR3 sequences, roughly 4% detected once. Source material: whole blood. These receptors came from an adult who was a healthcare worker with PCR-confirmed SARS-CoV-2 infection or an uninfected control (not recorded which). CDR3s include the opening cysteine and the closing phenylalanine or tryptophan. D genes are given only for firm matches. Some rows mark clone size as missing; the rest say once, few, many or name a class of expanded clone.

CDR3aa | CDR3nt | j_gene | d_gene | v_gene | abundance
CASSNGQYNEQFF | TGTGCCAGTAGTAACGGACAGTACAATGAGCAGTTCTTC | TRBJ2-1 | NA | TRBV19 | many
CASSLPGQGWNEQFF | TGTGCCAGCAGTCTACCGGGACAGGGGTGGAATGAGCAGTTCTTC | TRBJ2-1 | TRBD1 | TRBV12-3/TRBV12-4 | many
CSAKTGGAITEAFF | TGCAGTGCAAAGACGGGGGGCGCGATCACTGAAGCTTTCTTT | TRBJ1-1 | NA | TRBV20-1 | many
CASSDDRADTQYF | TGTGCCAGCAGTGACGACAGAGCAGATACGCAGTATTTT | TRBJ2-3 | NA | TRBV6-4 | few
CASSVSLDRGKYGYTF | TGCGCCAGCAGCGTTAGCTTGGACAGGGGAAAGTATGGCTACACCTTC | TRBJ1-2 | TRBD1 | TRBV5-1 | many
CASSRRGQPNSPLHF | TGTGCCAGCAGCCGCCGGGGACAGCCAAATTCACCCCTCCACTTT | TRBJ1-6 | TRBD1 | TRBV7-9 | many
CASSIERDSYNEQFF | TGTGCCAGCAGCATCGAGAGGGACTCCTACAATGAGCAGTTCTTC | TRBJ2-1 | NA | TRBV5-4 | many
CASSLAPWITNTEAFF | TGCGCCAGCAGCTTGGCCCCGTGGATCACCAACACTGAAGCTTTCTTT | TRBJ1-1 | NA | TRBV5-1 | few
CASLKGGQETQYF | TGTGCCAGCCTCAAAGGGGGCCAAGAGACCCAGTACTTC | TRBJ2-5 | NA | TRBV5-6 | many
CATSRDRGDTQYF | TGTGCCACCAGCAGAGATAGGGGGGATACGCAGTATTTT | TRBJ2-3 | NA | TRBV15 | many
CSVEDHQGAYEQYF | TGCAGCGTTGAAGATCATCAGGGCGCCTACGAGCAGTACTTC | TRBJ2-7 | NA | TRBV29-1 | few
CAISESLGRAANTEAFF | TGTGCCATCAGTGAATCCCTCGGACGGGCGGCGAACACTGAAGCTTTCTTT | TRBJ1-1 | NA | TRBV10-3 | many
CASSYSDRVHEQYF | TGTGCCAGCAGTTACTCGGACAGGGTGCACGAGCAGTACTTC | TRBJ2-7 | TRBD1 | TRBV6-6 | NA
CASSVDRNTEAFF | TGCGCCAGCAGCGTGGACAGGAACACTGAAGCTTTCTTT | TRBJ1-1 | NA | TRBV5-1 | many
CSVTSGGVYNEQFF | TGCAGTGTAACTAGCGGGGGCGTATACAATGAGCAGTTCTTC | TRBJ2-1 | TRBD2 | TRBV20-1 | many
CASSYRDGQYF | TGTGCCAGCAGTTACCGTGATGGGCAGTATTTT | TRBJ2-3 | NA | TRBV6-2/TRBV6-3 | many
CASSGGGPDTQYF | TGTGCTAGTTCTGGCGGCGGGCCAGATACGCAGTATTTT | TRBJ2-3 | NA | TRBV12-5 | NA
CASSDSPNQPQHF | TGCGCCAGCAGTGACAGTCCAAATCAGCCCCAGCATTTT | TRBJ1-5 | NA | TRBV10-1 | NA
CASSPTAGLETQYF | TGTGCCAGCAGCCCAACGGCGGGACTCGAGACCCAGTACTTC | TRBJ2-5 | NA | TRBV5-5 | many
CASSPRDRGFEGTDTQYF | TGTGCCAGCAGTCCTCGGGACAGGGGGTTTGAGGGCACAGATACGCAGTATTTT | TRBJ2-3 | TRBD1 | TRBV9 | many
CSATETRGTIEAFF | TGCAGTGCTACCGAAACACGGGGAACGATTGAAGCTTTCTTT | TRBJ1-1 | NA | TRBV20-1 | few
CASSPRRGYTF | TGTGCCAGCAGTCCCCGCCGGGGCTACACCTTC | TRBJ1-2 | NA | TRBV6-2/TRBV6-3 | NA